Shown below are 14 T cell receptor beta chains from a single sample sequenced in a study of T cell repertoires in cytomegalovirus infection. MiXCR, run by TCRdb on the reads, gives a single entry per CDR3 protein. The sample consists of about 900,000 distinct CDR3 sequences, around a third of them appearing once. These receptors' antigens are unknown. This specimen consisted of cultured CD8+ T cells from PBMCs, obtained from culture after CMV antigen stimulation. Every receptor here comes from a human donor in good health (CMV status not recorded). Some clones in this sample may be carry-over from other donors' samples.

The J gene is TRBJ1-4, the V gene TRBV7-9; no clear D. The germline V gene has CDR1 SEHNR and CDR2 FQNEAQ (reference sequence). This CDR3 contains 12 residues. The V end lost 5 bases, the J end lost 15 bases, and 16 bases lay between the germline ends. CDR3 residues: CASSPPGLGVFF. CDR3 DNA: TGTGCCAGCAGCCCTCCTGGACTTGGGGTGTTTTTT.

This sequence joins TRBV29-1 and TRBJ1-2, with unresolved D. Trimming cost V 0 bases and J 4 bases, with 9 bases left between them. The CDR3 runs 13 residues. The V gene's germline CDR1 is SQVTM and CDR2 ANQGSEA. DNA for the CDR3: TGCAGCGTTGAAGATCGACTACTCTATGGCTACACCTTC. Its translation is CSVEDRLLYGYTF.

In its sample, this clonotype was seen a few times. CDR3 coding DNA: TGTGCCAGCTCCGAGGAGGAGGGGGCAAGCACTGAAGCTTTCTTT. Protein: CASSEEEGASTEAFF. The rearrangement links TRBV6-2 or TRBV6-3 to TRBJ1-1; TRBD1 matches 7 bases. Trimming took 8 bases from V and 4 from J; bases not matched to a gene: 13. The germline V gene encodes CDR1 MNHEY and CDR2 SVGEGT. The length of the CDR3 is 15 residues.

This clonotype has just a few counts. The chain links TRBV11-2 to TRBJ2-1; perhaps TRBD2 as D (6 bases). CDR3 length equals 15 residues. The germline CDR1 and CDR2 sequences are SGHAT and FQNNGV. The V end lost 6 bases, the J end lost 8 bases, and 20 bases lay between the germline ends. CDR3 region: CASSTGGSDLDEQFF. As DNA, the CDR3 is TGTGCCAGCAGTACCGGGGGATCAGATCTCGATGAGCAGTTCTTC.

The J gene is TRBJ1-1, the V gene TRBV29-1; no reliable D call. Trimming stripped 2 bases from V and 8 bases from J, with 9 bases between. Looked up from germline, CDR1 is SQVTM and CDR2 is ANQGSEA. This CDR3 has 11 amino acids. The chain's CDR3 is CSVERNREAFF. CDR3 sequence (DNA): TGCAGCGTTGAAAGGAACAGAGAAGCTTTCTTT.

This clonotype has only a few counts. The J gene is TRBJ2-2, the V gene TRBV24-1; the D is unclear. V lost 5 bases and J 0 bases, leaving 3 bases between the germline ends. Germline lookup yields CDR1 KGHDR and CDR2 SFDVKD. The CDR3 is 13 amino acids. CDR3 residues: CATSVANTGELFF. CDR3 nucleotides: TGTGCCACCAGTGTTGCGAACACCGGGGAGCTGTTTTTT.

This clonotype appeared many times. The rearrangement uses TRBV12-3 or TRBV12-4 and TRBJ1-2; D not certain. The germline V and J ends were trimmed by 7 bases and 3 bases, with 15 bases remaining between them. The length of the CDR3 is 14 residues. The CDR3 DNA reads as TGTGCCAGCATAGGGAGGGTCGGTTACTATGGCTACACCTTC. This sequence encodes CASIGRVGYYGYTF.

This CDR3 is CASTAGTDYNSPLHF. Here the CDR3 DNA reads TGTGCCAGCACCGCCGGGACAGATTATAATTCACCCCTCCACTTT. The chain carries TRBV6-1 and TRBJ1-6; 7 positions agree with TRBD1. The ends lost 7 bases at V and 4 bases at J; junction bases unmatched: 7. Germline V gene data show CDR1 as MNHNS and CDR2 as SASEGT. The CDR3 covers 15 residues.

The chain combines TRBV15 with TRBJ2-7, with TRBD1 matching 9 bases. CDR1 LNHNV and CDR2 YYDKDF come from the germline V gene (reference sequence). V lost 5 bases, J lost 1 base, and 3 bases stayed unmatched. The CDR3 has 14 residues. The CDR3 DNA sequence: TGTGCCACCAGCCCGGGACAGGGATCCTACGAGCAGTACTTC. It yields the protein CATSPGQGSYEQYF.

This clonotype was seen at least ten times. The junction differs from germline at one of its ends, possibly a read error. The chain employs TRBV7-9 and TRBJ2-3, with 14 nucleotides matching TRBD2. The CDR3 is 19 residues long. CDR1 is SEHNR, CDR2 FQNEAQ, per germline (reference sequence). The CDR3 protein is CASSLGTTWTSGGTDTQYF. CDR3 nucleotide sequence: TGTGCCAGCAGTTTAGGGACTACCTGGACTAGCGGGGGGACAGATACGCAGTATTTT.

This clonotype was recorded at least ten times. The chain couples TRBV7-8 to TRBJ2-7, with 9 bases aligning to TRBD1. With V trimmed by 3 bases and J by 3 bases, 3 bases remained unmatched. The length of the CDR3 is 14 residues. Germline CDR1 reads SGHVS; CDR2 reads FQNEAQ. CDR3 nucleotides: TGTGCCAGCAGCTTGGGACAGGGCATCTACGAGCAGTACTTC. It translates to CASSLGQGIYEQYF. Full variable domain (rest looked up from reference TRBV7-8 and TRBJ2-7): GAGVSQSPRYKVAKRGQDVALRCDPISGHVSLFWYQQALGQGPEFLTYFQNEAQLDKSGLPSDRFFAERPEGSVSTLKIQRTQQEDSAVYLCASSLGQGIYEQYFGPGTRLTVT.

The DNA for the CDR3 is TGCGCCAGCAGCTTGCTGGACCCCACTGGGTATGGCTACACCTTC. Translating gives CASSLLDPTGYGYTF. J is TRBJ1-2 and V is TRBV5-1; no definite D call. V was trimmed by 1 base and J by 5 bases, leaving 15 bases between them. The CDR3 is 15 residues long. CDR1 is SGHRS and CDR2 is YFSETQ in the germline V gene.

The chain carries TRBV7-9 and TRBJ2-1; the match to TRBD1 covers 8 bases. CDR1 and CDR2 (germline): SEHNR, FQNEAQ (reference sequence). CDR3 length: 15 residues. V was clipped by 4 bases and J by 6 bases; unmatched bases: 8. In DNA form, the CDR3 reads TGTGCCAGCAGCTCCTCGGGACAGGTCGTCAATGAGCAGTTCTTC. Protein: CASSSSGQVVNEQFF.

This clonotype was detected a few times. This chain uses TRBV15 with TRBJ1-1; D is unclear. Germline CDR1 LNHNV, CDR2 YYDKDF (reference sequence). The ends were cut back, 8 bases at V and 1 base at J, with 8 bases in the middle. The CDR3 is made up of 12 amino acids. CDR3 amino acids: CATAVRNTEAFF. In DNA, the CDR3 is TGTGCCACCGCTGTCCGGAACACTGAAGCTTTCTTT.